This TCR beta chain was sequenced for a study of tumour-infiltrating T cells in Burkitt lymphoma. Study-wide context: Overall and progression-free survival were predicted by productive clonality.

Here immunoSEQ multiplex PCR was the method, and the copy in TCRdb shows in-frame clones only, minus some. The sample holds some 9,200 clones, roughly 60% seen once. V was shortened by 1 base and J by 5 bases, with 15 bases between the two germline ends. This CDR3 region has 16 residues. Germline lookup yields CDR1 SGHDT and CDR2 YYEEEE. The TCR originated in a human donor with diffuse large B-cell lymphoma. Sequenced material: tumor tissue. The chain carries TRBV5-6 and TRBJ2-2, with a tentative D call TRBD1 (5 bases). CDR3 nucleotides: TGTGCCAGCAGCTTGTGGAACAGGCGCGTAACCGGGGAGCTGTTTTTT. The encoded protein is CASSLWNRRVTGELFF.